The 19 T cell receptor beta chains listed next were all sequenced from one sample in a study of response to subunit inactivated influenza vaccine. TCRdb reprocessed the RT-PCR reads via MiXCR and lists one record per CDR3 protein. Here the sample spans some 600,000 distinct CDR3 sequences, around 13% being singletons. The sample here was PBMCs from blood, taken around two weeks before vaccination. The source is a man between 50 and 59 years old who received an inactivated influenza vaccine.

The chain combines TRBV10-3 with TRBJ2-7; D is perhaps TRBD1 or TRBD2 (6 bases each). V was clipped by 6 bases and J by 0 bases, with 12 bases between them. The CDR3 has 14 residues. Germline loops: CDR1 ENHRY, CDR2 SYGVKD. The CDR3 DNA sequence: TGTGCCATCAGCGCAAGGGGGGCCTCCTACGAGCAGTACTTC. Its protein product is CAISARGASYEQYF.

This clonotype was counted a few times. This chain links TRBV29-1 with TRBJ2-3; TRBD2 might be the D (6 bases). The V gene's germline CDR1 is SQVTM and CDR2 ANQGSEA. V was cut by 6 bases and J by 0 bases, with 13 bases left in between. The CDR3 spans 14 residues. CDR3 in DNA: TGCAGCGTCGCACCGGGACTTAGCACAGATACGCAGTATTTT. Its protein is CSVAPGLSTDTQYF.

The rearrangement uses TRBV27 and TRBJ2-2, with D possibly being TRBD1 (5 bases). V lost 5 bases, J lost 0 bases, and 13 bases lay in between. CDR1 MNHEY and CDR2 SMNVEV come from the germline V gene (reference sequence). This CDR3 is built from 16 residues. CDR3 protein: CASSPRQITNTGELFF. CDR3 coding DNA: TGTGCCAGCAGTCCCAGACAGATAACGAACACCGGGGAGCTGTTTTTT.

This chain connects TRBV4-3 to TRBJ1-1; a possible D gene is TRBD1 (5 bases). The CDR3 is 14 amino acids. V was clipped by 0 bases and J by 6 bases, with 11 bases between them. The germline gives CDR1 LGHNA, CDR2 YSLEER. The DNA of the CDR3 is TGCGCCAGCAGCCAAGATCTAGGGGAGGCTGAAGCTTTCTTT. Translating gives CASSQDLGEAEAFF.

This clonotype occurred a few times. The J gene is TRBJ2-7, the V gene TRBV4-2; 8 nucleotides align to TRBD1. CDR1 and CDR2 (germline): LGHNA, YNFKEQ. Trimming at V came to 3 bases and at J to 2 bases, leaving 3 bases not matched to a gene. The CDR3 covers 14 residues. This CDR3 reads CASSHPGQAYEQYF. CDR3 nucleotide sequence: TGTGCCAGCAGCCACCCGGGACAGGCCTACGAGCAGTACTTC.

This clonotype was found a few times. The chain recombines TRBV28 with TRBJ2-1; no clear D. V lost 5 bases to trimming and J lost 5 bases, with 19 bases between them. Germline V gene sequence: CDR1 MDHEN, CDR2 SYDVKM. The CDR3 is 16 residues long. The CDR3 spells CASSPLHLPRNNEQFF. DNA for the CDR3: TGTGCCAGCAGTCCTCTACACTTGCCTAGAAACAATGAGCAGTTCTTC.

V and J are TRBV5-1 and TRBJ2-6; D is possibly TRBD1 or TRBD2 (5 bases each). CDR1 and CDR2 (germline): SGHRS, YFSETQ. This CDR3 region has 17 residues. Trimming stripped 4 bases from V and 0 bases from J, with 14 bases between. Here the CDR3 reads CASSPRDAPSGANVLTF. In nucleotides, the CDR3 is TGCGCCAGCAGCCCCAGGGACGCCCCCTCTGGGGCCAACGTCCTGACTTTC. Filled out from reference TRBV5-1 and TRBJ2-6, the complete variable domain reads KAGVTQTPRYLIKTRGQQVTLSCSPISGHRSVSWYQQTPGQGLQFLFEYFSETQRNKGNFPGRFSGRQFSNSRSEMNVSTLELGDSALYLCASSPRDAPSGANVLTFGAGSRLTVL.

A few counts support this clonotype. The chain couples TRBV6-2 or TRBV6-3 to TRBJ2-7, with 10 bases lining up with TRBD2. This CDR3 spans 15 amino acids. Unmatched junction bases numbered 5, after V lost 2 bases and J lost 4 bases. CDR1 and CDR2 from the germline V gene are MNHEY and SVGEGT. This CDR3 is CASSYTSGVNYEQYF. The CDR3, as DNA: TGTGCCAGCAGTTACACTAGCGGGGTAAATTACGAGCAGTACTTC.

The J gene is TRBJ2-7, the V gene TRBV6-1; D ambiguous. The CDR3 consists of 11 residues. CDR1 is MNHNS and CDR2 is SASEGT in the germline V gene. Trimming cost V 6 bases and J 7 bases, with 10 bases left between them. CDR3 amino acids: CASSGRWEQYF. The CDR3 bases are TGTGCCAGCAGCGGACGTTGGGAGCAGTACTTC.

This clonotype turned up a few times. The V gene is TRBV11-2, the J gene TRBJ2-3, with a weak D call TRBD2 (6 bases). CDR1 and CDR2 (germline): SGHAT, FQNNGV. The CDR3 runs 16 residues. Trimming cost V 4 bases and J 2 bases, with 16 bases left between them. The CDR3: CASSSAGSSITDTQYF. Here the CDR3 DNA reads TGTGCCAGCAGCTCCGCGGGATCCTCTATCACAGATACGCAGTATTTT.

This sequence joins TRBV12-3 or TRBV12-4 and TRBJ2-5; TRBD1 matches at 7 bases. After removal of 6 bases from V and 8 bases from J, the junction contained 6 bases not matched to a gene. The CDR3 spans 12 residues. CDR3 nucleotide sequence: TGTGCCAGCAGGGGCCGGGACAGTACCCAGTACTTC. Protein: CASRGRDSTQYF.

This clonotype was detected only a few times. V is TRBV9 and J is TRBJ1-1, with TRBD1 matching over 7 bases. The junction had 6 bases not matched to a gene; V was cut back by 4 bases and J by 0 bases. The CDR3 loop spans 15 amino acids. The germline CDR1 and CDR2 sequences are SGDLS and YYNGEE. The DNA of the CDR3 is TGTGCCAGCAGCTCCCGGACAGGAGTGAACACTGAAGCTTTCTTT. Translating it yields CASSSRTGVNTEAFF.

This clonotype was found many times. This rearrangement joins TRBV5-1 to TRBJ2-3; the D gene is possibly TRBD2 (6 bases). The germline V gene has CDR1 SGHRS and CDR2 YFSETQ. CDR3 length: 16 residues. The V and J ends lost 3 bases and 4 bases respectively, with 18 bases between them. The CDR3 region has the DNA TGCGCCAGCAGCTCAACTAGCCTGGAGTACCCAGATACGCAGTATTTT. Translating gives CASSSTSLEYPDTQYF.

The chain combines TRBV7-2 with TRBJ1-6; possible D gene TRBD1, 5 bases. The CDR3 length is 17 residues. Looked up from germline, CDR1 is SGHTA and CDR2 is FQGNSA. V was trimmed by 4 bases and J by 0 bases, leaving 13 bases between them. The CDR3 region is CASSSTGVYSYNSPLHF. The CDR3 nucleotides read TGTGCCAGCAGCTCCACAGGAGTGTACTCCTATAATTCACCCCTCCACTTT.

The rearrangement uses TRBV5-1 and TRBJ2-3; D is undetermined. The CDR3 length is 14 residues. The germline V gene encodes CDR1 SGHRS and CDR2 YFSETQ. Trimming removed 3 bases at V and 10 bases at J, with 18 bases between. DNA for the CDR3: TGCGCCAGCAGCTCCCCGACCCCACTCGGCTCGCAGTATTTT. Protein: CASSSPTPLGSQYF.

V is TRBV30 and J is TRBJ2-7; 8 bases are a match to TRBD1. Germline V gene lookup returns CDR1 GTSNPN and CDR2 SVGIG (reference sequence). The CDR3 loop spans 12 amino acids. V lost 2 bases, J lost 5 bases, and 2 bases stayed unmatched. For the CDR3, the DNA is TGTGCCTGGAGTCGACAGGGGCACGAGCAGTACTTC. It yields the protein CAWSRQGHEQYF.

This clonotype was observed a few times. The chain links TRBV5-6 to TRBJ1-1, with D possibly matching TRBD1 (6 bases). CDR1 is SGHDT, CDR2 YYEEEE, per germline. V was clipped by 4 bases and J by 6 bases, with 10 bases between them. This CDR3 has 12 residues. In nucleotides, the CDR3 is TGTGCCAGCAGCCCAGGGGTCGCTGAAGCTTTCTTT. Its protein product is CASSPGVAEAFF.

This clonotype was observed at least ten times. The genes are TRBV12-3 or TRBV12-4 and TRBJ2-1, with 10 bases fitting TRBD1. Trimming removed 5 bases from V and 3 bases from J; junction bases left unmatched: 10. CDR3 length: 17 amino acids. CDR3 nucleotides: TGTGCCAGCAGTGAAAATGACAGGGGGCCCCTCTACAATGAGCAGTTCTTC. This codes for CASSENDRGPLYNEQFF.

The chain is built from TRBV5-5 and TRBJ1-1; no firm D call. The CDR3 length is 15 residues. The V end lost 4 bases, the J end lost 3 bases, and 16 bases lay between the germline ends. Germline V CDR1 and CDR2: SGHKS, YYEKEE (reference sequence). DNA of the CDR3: TGTGCCAGCAGCCGAGGCTGGGGTTCCTACACTGAAGCTTTCTTT. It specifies CASSRGWGSYTEAFF.